These 4 T cell receptor beta chains originate from one sample sequenced in a study of blood T cell repertoires in COVID-19. Method: immunoSEQ multiplex PCR; TCRdb's copy keeps in-frame clones and lacks some. The sample consists of roughly 200,000 clones, about nine tenths of them appearing once. Source material: peripheral blood. These receptors originate from a man at least 80 years old with acute or convalescent COVID-19.

This chain uses TRBV6-6 with TRBJ1-1; 7 positions match TRBD1. CDR1 and CDR2 from the germline V gene are MNHNY and SVGAGI (reference sequence). The CDR3 length is 14 residues. Trimming cost V 5 bases and J 4 bases; bases outside gene matches: 7. The CDR3 spells CASSHLQGITEAFF. In DNA form, the CDR3 reads TGTGCCAGCAGTCACTTACAGGGGATCACTGAAGCTTTCTTT.

The J gene is TRBJ2-3, the V gene TRBV7-2; D gene ambiguous. CDR3 length equals 13 residues. Germline-derived CDR1 and CDR2 are SGHTA and FQGNSA. Trimming cost V 7 bases and J 4 bases, with 12 bases left between them. This chain's CDR3 is CASIPEASDTQYF. The CDR3, as DNA: TGTGCCAGCATCCCCGAGGCATCAGATACGCAGTATTTT. Full variable domain (rest looked up from reference TRBV7-2 and TRBJ2-3): GAGVSQSPSNKVTEKGKDVELRCDPISGHTALYWYRQSLGQGLEFLIYFQGNSAPDKSGLPSDRFSAERTGGSVSTLTIQRTQQEDSAVYLCASIPEASDTQYFGPGTRLTVL.

The CDR3 here is CASSPEVQGIRGYTF. The CDR3 bases are TGTGCCAGCAGTCCAGAGGTACAGGGGATACGAGGCTACACCTTC. The genes are TRBV28 and TRBJ1-2; 7 positions agree with TRBD1. J gave up 8 bases and V 5 bases, and 14 bases lay outside the gene matches. The CDR3 covers 15 residues. Germline assignment: CDR1 MDHEN and CDR2 SYDVKM.

This sequence joins TRBV11-2 and TRBJ1-4; 7 nucleotides line up with TRBD1. This CDR3 spans 15 amino acids. Germline CDR1 SGHAT, CDR2 FQNNGV. V trimming: 5 bases; J trimming: 3 bases; junction bases outside the gene matches: 6. Written as DNA, the CDR3 is TGTGCCAGCAGCCGGGCCGGACAGGCTAATGAAAAACTGTTTTTT. Its protein is CASSRAGQANEKLFF.